Listed here are 16 T cell receptor beta chains from one sample, sequenced in a study of OX40 agonist ivuxolimab in advanced cancers. The library relied on the immunoSEQ multiplex PCR assay. In TCRdb, the immuneACCESS table is reduced to in-frame sequences with V and J assigned. These tables do not hold every clone; where another copy was compared, an unresolved V gene accounts for under half, and the others remain unexplained. Recorded for this sample are approximately 91,000 clones; about 83% of them occurred a single time. 0.45% to 0.55% of the sample is taken by the ten largest. The input for sequencing was CD4+ or CD8+ T cells sorted from blood, taken in a trial of the OX40 agonist ivuxolimab. These receptors were obtained from an adult with an advanced solid tumor such as melanoma, head and neck, liver or kidney cancer.

The J gene is TRBJ2-3, the V gene TRBV10-3, with a weak D call TRBD2 (5 bases). CDR1 and CDR2 from the germline V gene are ENHRY and SYGVKD. With 1 base removed from V and 0 bases from J, the gap between germline ends came to 14 bases. The CDR3 loop spans 17 amino acids. In DNA, the CDR3 is TGTGCCATCAGTGAGTGGACTCCCGTTGAAAGCACAGATACGCAGTATTTT. It yields the protein CAISEWTPVESTDTQYF.

V and J are TRBV15 and TRBJ2-5; D may be TRBD2 (6 bases). The germline V and J ends were trimmed by 0 bases and 5 bases, with 19 bases remaining between them. The length of the CDR3 is 17 residues. The germline CDR1 and CDR2 sequences are LNHNV and YYDKDF (reference sequence). In DNA, the CDR3 is TGTGCCACCAGCAGAGATAGGCTGGAGGGTATACGGGAGACCCAGTACTTC. This encodes CATSRDRLEGIRETQYF.

Here the CDR3 reads CASSLLQVNTEAFF. In nucleotides, the CDR3 is TGCGCCAGCAGCTTGCTACAAGTGAACACTGAAGCTTTCTTT. The chain has TRBV5-1 and TRBJ1-1; D call uncertain. V lost 1 base and J 0 bases, leaving 7 bases between the germline ends. The CDR3 extends over 14 amino acids. Germline V CDR1 and CDR2: SGHRS, YFSETQ. Together with reference TRBV5-1 and TRBJ1-1, the CDR3 gives the full variable domain: KAGVTQTPRYLIKTRGQQVTLSCSPISGHRSVSWYQQTPGQGLQFLFEYFSETQRNKGNFPGRFSGRQFSNSRSEMNVSTLELGDSALYLCASSLLQVNTEAFFGQGTRLTVV.

The V and J genes are TRBV5-1 and TRBJ2-1; possibly TRBD2 for D (6 bases). Germline lookup yields CDR1 SGHRS and CDR2 YFSETQ. Trimming took off 1 base at V and 9 bases at J, with 11 bases between the two ends. The CDR3 is 13 amino acids. CDR3 in amino acids: CASSLPQGGEQFF. In DNA form, the CDR3 reads TGCGCCAGCAGCTTGCCCCAGGGAGGTGAGCAGTTCTTC.

The chain employs TRBV19 and TRBJ2-2, with D unclear. Germline CDR1 reads LNHDA; CDR2 reads SQIVND (reference sequence). This CDR3 is built from 10 residues. The germline V and J ends were trimmed by 11 bases and 8 bases, with 9 bases remaining between them. The CDR3 DNA reads TGTGCCGGCGACCGGGGGGAGCTGTTTTTT. Translated: CAGDRGELFF.

The genes are TRBV4-3 and TRBJ1-1; a possible D gene is TRBD1 (5 bases). Germline V gene lookup returns CDR1 LGHNA and CDR2 YSLEER. This CDR3 has 17 residues. The germline V and J ends were trimmed by 0 bases and 0 bases, with 14 bases remaining between them. The CDR3 reads CASSQDIFQDMNTEAFF. In nucleotides, the CDR3 is TGCGCCAGCAGCCAAGATATTTTTCAGGACATGAACACTGAAGCTTTCTTT.

The gene calls are TRBV19 and TRBJ1-5, with D possibly being TRBD1 (6 bases). This CDR3 is built from 15 residues. Trimming took 6 bases from V and 1 from J, leaving 13 bases between them. The V gene's germline CDR1 is LNHDA and CDR2 SQIVND (reference sequence). CDR3 DNA sequence: TGTGCCAGTAGCCCCACAGGGTTCAGCAATCAGCCCCAGCATTTT. This codes for CASSPTGFSNQPQHF.

The genes are TRBV7-3 and TRBJ2-2; 9 nucleotides match TRBD1. V shed 4 bases, J shed 7 bases, and the junction held 7 bases outside the gene matches. This CDR3 has 15 amino acids. Germline V gene data show CDR1 as SGHTA and CDR2 as FQGTGA. The CDR3 loop is CASSSRDREIGELFF. CDR3 bases: TGTGCCAGCAGCTCCCGGGACAGGGAGATCGGGGAGCTGTTTTTT. The complete variable domain, with remaining parts taken from reference TRBV7-3 and TRBJ2-2, reads GAGVSQTPSNKVTEKGKYVELRCDPISGHTALYWYRQSLGQGPEFLIYFQGTGAADDSGLPNDRFFAVRPEGSVSTLKIQRTERGDSAVYLCASSSRDREIGELFFGEGSRLTVL.

The chain links TRBV29-1 to TRBJ2-5; D gene unclear. The CDR3 extends over 14 amino acids. The V end was cut by 0 bases, the J end by 0 bases, with 8 bases between. The germline CDR1 and CDR2 sequences are SQVTM and ANQGSEA. The DNA for the CDR3 is TGCAGCGTTGAAGATGGGCGGAACCAAGAGACCCAGTACTTC. Translation gives CSVEDGRNQETQYF.

The chain combines TRBV5-1 with TRBJ1-2; D might be TRBD1 (6 bases). The CDR3 loop spans 13 amino acids. V was cut by 3 bases and J by 5 bases, with 11 bases left in between. Germline CDR1 is SGHRS and CDR2 is YFSETQ. CDR3 loop: CASSSLQGYGYTF. The CDR3 DNA is TGCGCCAGCAGCTCGCTACAGGGTTATGGCTACACCTTC.

This clone was recorded only once. The rearrangement links TRBV7-3 to TRBJ2-5, with 8 bases identical to TRBD1. CDR3 size: 14 residues. V gave up 6 bases and J gave up 5 bases; unmatched junction bases: 8. The germline gives CDR1 SGHTA, CDR2 FQGTGA. The CDR3 reads CASSSQGVPETQYF. The CDR3 nucleotides are TGTGCCAGCAGTTCACAGGGGGTGCCGGAGACCCAGTACTTC.

This clone was counted between two and nine times. The V gene is TRBV7-2, the J gene TRBJ2-3; D not certain. This CDR3 spans 14 amino acids. Per germline, CDR1 SGHTA and CDR2 FQGNSA. Trimming took off 1 base at V and 4 bases at J, with 9 bases between the two ends. CDR3 sequence: CASSLEVVSDTQYF. The CDR3 nucleotides read TGTGCCAGCAGCTTAGAGGTAGTCTCAGATACGCAGTATTTT.

This clone occurred a few times. The chain links TRBV7-2 to TRBJ1-5, with unresolved D. Per the germline V gene, CDR1 is SGHTA and CDR2 is FQGNSA. The V end lost 2 bases, the J end lost 3 bases, and 2 bases lay between the germline ends. CDR3 size: 12 residues. The CDR3 DNA follows: TGTGCCAGCAGCTTATTCAATCAGCCCCAGCATTTT. Translation: CASSLFNQPQHF.

The chain has TRBV5-1 and TRBJ1-2; D is uncertain. Germline CDR1 SGHRS, CDR2 YFSETQ. This CDR3 has 15 amino acids. With 4 bases removed from V and 8 bases from J, the gap between germline ends came to 21 bases. CDR3 coding DNA: TGCGCCAGCAGCCTAATGAACTCGGCCCTAAGAGGCTACACCTTC. Translating it yields CASSLMNSALRGYTF.

The CDR3 DNA sequence: TGTGCCAGCAGCGCCTCCGGGACAGGTTCCCAGCATTTT. Amino acids: CASSASGTGSQHF. The rearrangement links TRBV7-2 to TRBJ1-5; 8 nucleotides line up with TRBD1. The germline gives CDR1 SGHTA, CDR2 FQGNSA. The junction had 8 bases not matched to a gene; V was cut back by 5 bases and J by 11 bases. The CDR3 runs to 13 residues.

The CDR3 is CTSSLAGGRDQPQHF. The CDR3 DNA reads as TGCACCAGCAGCCTTGCAGGGGGTAGGGATCAGCCCCAGCATTTT. The rearrangement joins TRBV1 to TRBJ1-5; TRBD1, the table's D call, was not compared with the DNA. TRBV1 is annotated as a pseudogene. The length of the CDR3 is 15 residues.